Shown below are 30 T cell receptor beta chains from a single sample sequenced in a study of PD-L1 blockade in urothelial cancer. Clones were read by immunoSEQ multiplex PCR, and TCRdb kept only the in-frame ones, dropping some. The top ten hold almost 4% of the sample, which has some 45,000 clones, about 87% seen once. The sequences come from PBMCs, collected around atezolizumab (anti-PD-L1) treatment. These receptors came from a man older than 75 with urothelial cancer.

The chain uses TRBV5-1 and TRBJ2-3; 9 nucleotides match TRBD2. CDR3 length: 16 amino acids. In germline, CDR1 is SGHRS, CDR2 YFSETQ. The ends lost 0 bases at V and 1 base at J; junction bases unmatched: 3. CDR3 nucleotide sequence: TGCGCCAGCAGCTTGGAGTCTAGCGGGGGCACAGATACGCAGTATTTT. The encoded protein is CASSLESSGGTDTQYF.

The chain has TRBV9 and TRBJ2-1; 10 bases line up with TRBD2. With V trimmed by 2 bases and J by 5 bases, 4 bases remained unmatched. The germline CDR1 and CDR2 sequences are SGDLS and YYNGEE. The CDR3 runs to 15 residues. CDR3 coding DNA: TGTGCCAGCAGCGTGGGACTAGCGCAAAACAATGAGCAGTTCTTC. Protein: CASSVGLAQNNEQFF.

This chain uses TRBV5-4 with TRBJ2-4; a possible D gene is TRBD1 (5 bases). CDR3 length equals 17 residues. Trimming removed 0 bases from V and 10 bases from J, with 23 bases in between. CDR1 is SGHNT and CDR2 is YYREEE in the germline V gene (reference sequence). The CDR3, as DNA: TGTGCCAGCAGCTTGGGGGGTACAGGCACCAAAATTCGGATTCAGTACTTC. Residues: CASSLGGTGTKIRIQYF.

This chain connects TRBV6-5 to TRBJ1-1; D is perhaps TRBD1 (5 bases). The ends were cut back, 4 bases at V and 1 base at J, with 10 bases in the middle. The CDR3 has 14 residues. Germline V gene sequence: CDR1 MNHEY, CDR2 SVGAGI. The CDR3 spells CASSWAGGNTEAFF. The CDR3 nucleotides read TGTGCCAGCAGTTGGGCCGGGGGGAACACTGAAGCTTTCTTT.

This chain joins TRBV7-9 and TRBJ2-2; TRBD2 agrees at 11 bases. The CDR3 is made up of 19 amino acids. The J segment lost 4 bases and the V segment lost 7 bases, leaving 17 bases of the junction unmatched. Germline CDR1 reads SEHNR; CDR2 reads FQNEAQ (reference sequence). CDR3 residues: CASNEVAGGTLSSTGELFF. The CDR3, as DNA: TGTGCCAGCAATGAGGTAGCGGGAGGGACTCTGTCGAGCACCGGGGAGCTGTTTTTT.

The V and J genes are TRBV27 and TRBJ2-3, with D possibly matching TRBD1 (5 bases). The CDR3 sequence is 15 residues long. CDR1 MNHEY and CDR2 SMNVEV come from the germline V gene (reference sequence). V lost 5 bases and J lost 2, with 14 bases in between. Here the CDR3 reads CASSPLRGSTDTQYF. The CDR3 nucleotides read TGTGCCAGCAGTCCTCTTAGGGGTTCCACAGATACGCAGTATTTT.

The CDR3 DNA follows: TGCGCCAGCAGCTTCCAAGGGGCGAGTGCGGGGGGGAACAATGAGCAGTTCTTC. Protein sequence: CASSFQGASAGGNNEQFF. V gene TRBV5-1 combines with J gene TRBJ2-1, with 9 positions matching TRBD2. The CDR3 length is 18 residues. Germline CDR1 SGHRS, CDR2 YFSETQ. Losses at the gene ends were 2 bases for V and 5 bases for J; bases not matched to a gene: 14.

Only one count was recorded for this clone. This chain connects TRBV7-2 to TRBJ2-1, with TRBD1 matching over 12 bases. Germline assignment: CDR1 SGHTA and CDR2 FQGNSA. The CDR3 loop spans 16 amino acids. The ends lost 4 bases at V and 7 bases at J; junction bases unmatched: 8. The CDR3 region has the DNA TGTGCCAGCAGCTGGCTGGGACAGGGGGCGGGAAATGAGCAGTTCTTC. Amino acid sequence: CASSWLGQGAGNEQFF.

The CDR3 bases are TGCGCCAGCAGCCAAGAATTTAGCGGGACTGACGGGGAGCTGTTTTTT. Its protein product is CASSQEFSGTDGELFF. The chain carries TRBV4-3 and TRBJ2-2; TRBD2 matches 8 bases. CDR3 length equals 16 residues. V trimming: 0 bases; J trimming: 7 bases; junction bases outside the gene matches: 7. Germline V gives CDR1 LGHNA, CDR2 YSLEER.

J is TRBJ1-1 and V is TRBV6-1; D is perhaps TRBD1 (5 bases). The CDR3 spans 16 residues. CDR1 and CDR2 (germline): MNHNS, SASEGT. V was trimmed by 4 bases and J by 5 bases, leaving 20 bases between them. The CDR3 loop reads CASSVLHGGGLTEAFF. CDR3 DNA: TGTGCCAGCAGTGTCCTCCATGGGGGGGGGTTGACTGAAGCTTTCTTT.

For the CDR3, the DNA is TGCGCCAGCAGCCAAGATGCCCGAAGGGGCACGACCTACGAGCAGTACTTC. Its translation: CASSQDARRGTTYEQYF. V usage is TRBV4-1 and J usage is TRBJ2-7; perhaps TRBD1 as D (5 bases). Germline V CDR1 and CDR2: MGHRA, YSYEKL. Deletions cut 0 bases from V and 2 bases from J, with 17 bases between. CDR3 size: 17 residues.

J is TRBJ2-1 and V is TRBV5-4, with D unclear. The CDR3 length is 16 residues. CDR1 and CDR2 (germline): SGHNT, YYREEE (reference sequence). The V end was cut by 4 bases, the J end by 7 bases, with 21 bases between. DNA for the CDR3: TGTGCCAGCAGCCCGCCCCAGCGTATAAAAAATAATGAGCAGTTCTTC. Amino acid sequence: CASSPPQRIKNNEQFF.

The chain is built from TRBV9 and TRBJ1-1; 7 nucleotides align to TRBD1. CDR1 is SGDLS and CDR2 is YYNGEE in the germline V gene. V shed 3 bases and J 3 bases; nucleotides not matched to a gene: 5. The CDR3 totals 14 residues. CDR3: CASSAQGYYTEAFF. Written as DNA, the CDR3 is TGTGCCAGCAGCGCACAGGGGTATTACACTGAAGCTTTCTTT.

The chain combines TRBV19 with TRBJ1-5, with 8 nucleotides matching TRBD1. V lost 9 bases to trimming and J lost 1 base; unmatched junction nucleotides: 8. The V gene's germline CDR1 is LNHDA and CDR2 SQIVND (reference sequence). The CDR3 has 15 amino acids. CDR3: CASDRGEGSNQPQHF. As DNA, the CDR3 is TGTGCCAGCGACAGGGGCGAAGGGAGCAATCAGCCCCAGCATTTT.

The V and J genes are TRBV5-1 and TRBJ2-5; no reliable D call. V dropped 0 bases and J dropped 1 base, with 7 bases sitting between them. This CDR3 is built from 14 residues. Looked up from germline, CDR1 is SGHRS and CDR2 is YFSETQ. The CDR3 reads CASSLEHPQETQYF. As DNA, the CDR3 is TGCGCCAGCAGCTTGGAACACCCCCAAGAGACCCAGTACTTC. Full variable domain (outside the CDR3, taken from reference TRBV5-1 and TRBJ2-5): KAGVTQTPRYLIKTRGQQVTLSCSPISGHRSVSWYQQTPGQGLQFLFEYFSETQRNKGNFPGRFSGRQFSNSRSEMNVSTLELGDSALYLCASSLEHPQETQYFGPGTRLLVL.

The chain combines TRBV19 with TRBJ2-3; 9 positions agree with TRBD1. The CDR3 has 15 amino acids. Germline CDR1 LNHDA, CDR2 SQIVND (reference sequence). V lost 4 bases, J lost 0 bases, and 2 bases stayed unmatched. CDR3 protein: CASSTGQGSTDTQYF. CDR3 sequence (DNA): TGTGCCAGTAGTACGGGACAGGGAAGCACAGATACGCAGTATTTT.

The chain employs TRBV9 and TRBJ1-1; 9 bases map to TRBD1. Germline V gene sequence: CDR1 SGDLS, CDR2 YYNGEE. The CDR3 is 15 amino acids. The trim removed 3 bases at V and 2 bases at J, leaving 5 bases unmatched. CDR3 DNA sequence: TGTGCCAGCAGCGACCTACAGGGGGCCAACACTGAAGCTTTCTTT. Translation: CASSDLQGANTEAFF.

This rearrangement joins TRBV6-6 to TRBJ2-5; no reliable D call. V was pared by 3 bases and J by 5 bases, with 13 bases between. Germline V lookup: CDR1 MNHNY, CDR2 SVGAGI (reference sequence). This CDR3 has 14 residues. CDR3 nucleotide sequence: TGTGCCAGCAGTTATCCAGCCGACGGGGAGACCCAGTACTTC. Its translation: CASSYPADGETQYF.

In DNA, the CDR3 is TGTGCCAGCAGCTTAGACACCAACTATGGCTACACCTTC. The encoded protein is CASSLDTNYGYTF. J is TRBJ1-2 and V is TRBV7-2; D is unresolved. The CDR3 contains 13 residues. Trimming cost V 1 base and J 2 bases, with 5 bases left between them. Germline CDR1 is SGHTA and CDR2 is FQGNSA.

The rearrangement uses TRBV2 and TRBJ2-2; perhaps TRBD2 as D (6 bases). CDR3 length: 14 amino acids. The germline gives CDR1 SNHLY, CDR2 FYNNEI. V was cut by 7 bases and J by 1 base, with 10 bases left in between. In DNA form, the CDR3 reads TGTGCCAGCAAATCGGGAGAGAACACCGGGGAGCTGTTTTTT. Translated: CASKSGENTGELFF.

The V and J genes are TRBV6-1 and TRBJ2-7; 9 nucleotides line up with TRBD1. Losses at the gene ends were 1 base for V and 6 bases for J; bases not matched to a gene: 1. The CDR3 length is 13 residues. Germline CDR1 reads MNHNS; CDR2 reads SASEGT. CDR3 region: CASSEGTGAEQYF. CDR3 sequence (DNA): TGTGCCAGCAGTGAAGGGACAGGGGCCGAGCAGTACTTC.

The genes are TRBV5-1 and TRBJ1-4; 9 nucleotides align to TRBD1. CDR3 size: 16 residues. The V gene end was trimmed by 4 bases and the J gene end by 4 bases; junction bases not matched to a gene: 8. Germline V CDR1 and CDR2: SGHRS, YFSETQ. This chain's CDR3 is CASSQAPGQGNEKLFF. The CDR3 DNA reads TGCGCCAGCAGCCAAGCTCCGGGACAGGGTAATGAAAAACTGTTTTTT.

CDR3 in DNA: TGCGCCAGCAGTTCTACGGGACAGGGGGTATCCGGGGAGCTGTTTTTT. Protein sequence: CASSSTGQGVSGELFF. The V call is TRBV5-1, the J call TRBJ2-2; 11 bases agree with TRBD1. V was clipped by 5 bases and J by 6 bases; unmatched bases: 9. CDR1 is SGHRS and CDR2 is YFSETQ in the germline V gene. The CDR3 runs to 16 residues.

This clone appeared a few times. The chain employs TRBV5-6 and TRBJ1-4, with 8 bases aligning to TRBD1. The CDR3 sequence is 14 residues long. V shed 0 bases and J 8 bases; nucleotides not matched to a gene: 3. The germline gives CDR1 SGHDT, CDR2 YYEEEE. DNA of the CDR3: TGTGCCAGCAGCTTGGAACAGGGGGGCGAAAAACTGTTTTTT. Its translation: CASSLEQGGEKLFF.

The chain uses TRBV4-1 and TRBJ2-2; TRBD2 might be the D (6 bases). The germline V gene encodes CDR1 MGHRA and CDR2 YSYEKL. V shed 1 base and J shed 0 bases, with 15 bases lying between them. This CDR3 is 18 amino acids long. Written as DNA, the CDR3 is TGCGCCAGCAGCCAAGCATTAGCTAGCGCCCCGAACACCGGGGAGCTGTTTTTT. Translated: CASSQALASAPNTGELFF.

Only a few counts were recorded for this clone. The chain's CDR3 is CASSGKGGGVGYTF. In nucleotides, the CDR3 is TGTGCCAGCAGTGGGAAAGGGGGCGGGGTTGGCTACACCTTC. The V call is TRBV6-1, the J call TRBJ1-2, with 7 bases aligning to TRBD1. V lost 4 bases and J lost 7; bases outside the gene matches: 9. Looked up from germline, CDR1 is MNHNS and CDR2 is SASEGT. The CDR3 spans 14 residues.

This chain connects TRBV5-1 to TRBJ2-7; TRBD1 matches 10 bases. The ends lost 3 bases at V and 2 bases at J; junction bases unmatched: 5. Germline CDR1 SGHRS, CDR2 YFSETQ. The CDR3 is 15 amino acids. CDR3 sequence reads: CASSSRDRGTYEQYF. DNA for the CDR3: TGCGCCAGCAGCTCTCGGGACAGGGGAACCTACGAGCAGTACTTC.

This chain links TRBV7-2 with TRBJ2-1; 7 nucleotides align to TRBD2. The junction had 9 bases not matched to a gene; V was cut back by 8 bases and J by 2 bases. Germline assignment: CDR1 SGHTA and CDR2 FQGNSA. CDR3 length equals 15 residues. The CDR3 spells CASAKTSTTYNEQFF. The CDR3 DNA reads as TGTGCCAGCGCCAAGACTAGCACAACCTACAATGAGCAGTTCTTC.

This chain connects TRBV28 to TRBJ1-5; D unclear. CDR3 length: 12 amino acids. Deletions cut 1 base from V and 10 bases from J, with 8 bases between. CDR1 and CDR2 from the germline V gene are MDHEN and SYDVKM. CDR3 region: CASSLSTLPQHF. CDR3 bases: TGTGCCAGCAGTTTATCTACCCTTCCCCAGCATTTT.

The chain joins TRBV5-1 to TRBJ1-2; D gene ambiguous. With 0 bases removed from V and 4 bases from J, the gap between germline ends came to 13 bases. The CDR3 runs 15 residues. Germline V gene sequence: CDR1 SGHRS, CDR2 YFSETQ. CDR3 protein: CASSLDASALYGYTF. For the CDR3, the DNA is TGCGCCAGCAGCTTGGATGCTTCAGCGCTCTATGGCTACACCTTC.